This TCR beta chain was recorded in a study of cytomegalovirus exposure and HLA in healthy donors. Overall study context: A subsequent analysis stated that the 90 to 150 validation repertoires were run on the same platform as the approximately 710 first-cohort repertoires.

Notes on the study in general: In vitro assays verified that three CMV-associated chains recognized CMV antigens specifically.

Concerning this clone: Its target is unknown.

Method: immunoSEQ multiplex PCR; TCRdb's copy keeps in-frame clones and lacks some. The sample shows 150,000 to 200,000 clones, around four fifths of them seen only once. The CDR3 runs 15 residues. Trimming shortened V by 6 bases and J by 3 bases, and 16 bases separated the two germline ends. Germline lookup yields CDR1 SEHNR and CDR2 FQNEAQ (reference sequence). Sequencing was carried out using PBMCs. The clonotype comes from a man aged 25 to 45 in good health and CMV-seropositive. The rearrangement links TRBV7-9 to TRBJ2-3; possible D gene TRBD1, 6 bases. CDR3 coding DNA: TGTGCCAGCAGTAGAAACAGGGTTCGGACAGATACGCAGTATTTT. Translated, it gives CASSRNRVRTDTQYF.